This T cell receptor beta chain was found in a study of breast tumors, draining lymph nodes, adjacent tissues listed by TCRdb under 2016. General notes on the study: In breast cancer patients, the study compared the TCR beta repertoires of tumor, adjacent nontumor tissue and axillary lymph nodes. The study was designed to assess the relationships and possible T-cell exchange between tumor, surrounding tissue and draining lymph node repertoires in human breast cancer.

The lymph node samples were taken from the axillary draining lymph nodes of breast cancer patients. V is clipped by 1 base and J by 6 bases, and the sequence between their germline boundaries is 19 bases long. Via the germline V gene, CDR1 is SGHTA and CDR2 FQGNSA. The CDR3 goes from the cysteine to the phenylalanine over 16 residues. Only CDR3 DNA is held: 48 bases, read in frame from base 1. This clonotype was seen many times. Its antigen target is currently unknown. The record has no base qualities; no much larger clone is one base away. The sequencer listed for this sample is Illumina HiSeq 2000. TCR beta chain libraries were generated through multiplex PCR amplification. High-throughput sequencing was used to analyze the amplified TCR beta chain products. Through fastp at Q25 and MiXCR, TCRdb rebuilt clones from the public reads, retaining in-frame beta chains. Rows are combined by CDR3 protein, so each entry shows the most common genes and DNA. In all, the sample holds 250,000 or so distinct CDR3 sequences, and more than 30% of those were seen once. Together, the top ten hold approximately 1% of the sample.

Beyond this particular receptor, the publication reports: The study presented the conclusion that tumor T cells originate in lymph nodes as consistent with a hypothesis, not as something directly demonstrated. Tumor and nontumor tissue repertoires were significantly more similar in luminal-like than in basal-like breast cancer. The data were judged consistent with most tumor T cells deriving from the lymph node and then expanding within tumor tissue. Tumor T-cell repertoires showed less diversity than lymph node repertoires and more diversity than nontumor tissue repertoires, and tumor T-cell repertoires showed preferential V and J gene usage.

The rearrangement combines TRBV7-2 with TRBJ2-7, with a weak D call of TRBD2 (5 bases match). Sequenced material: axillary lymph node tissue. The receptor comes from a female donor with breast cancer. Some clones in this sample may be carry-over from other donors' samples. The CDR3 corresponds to CASSLVTGSASREQYF. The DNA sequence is TGTGCCAGCAGCTTAGTAACGGGTAGCGCTTCCCGCGAGCAGTACTTC.